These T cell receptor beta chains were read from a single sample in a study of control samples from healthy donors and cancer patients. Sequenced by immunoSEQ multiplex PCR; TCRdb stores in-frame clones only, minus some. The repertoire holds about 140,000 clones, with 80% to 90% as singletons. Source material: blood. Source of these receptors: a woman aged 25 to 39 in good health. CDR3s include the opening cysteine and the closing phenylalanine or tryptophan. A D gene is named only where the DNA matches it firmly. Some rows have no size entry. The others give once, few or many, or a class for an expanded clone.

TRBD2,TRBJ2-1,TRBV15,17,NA,CATSSSPDLAGVNEQFF,TGTGCCACCTCCTCATCCCCCGACCTAGCGGGAGTGAATGAGCAGTTCTTC
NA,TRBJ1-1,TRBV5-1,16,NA,CASSLQWPESNTEAFF,TGCGCCAGCAGCTTGCAGTGGCCGGAGTCGAACACTGAAGCTTTCTTT
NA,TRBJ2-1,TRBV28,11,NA,CAAGSYNEQFF,TGTGCAGCGGGCTCCTACAATGAGCAGTTCTTC
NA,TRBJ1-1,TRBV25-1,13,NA,CASSEYASTEAFF,TGTGCCAGCAGTGAATATGCGAGCACTGAAGCTTTCTTT
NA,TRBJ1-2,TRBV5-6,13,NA,CASSYGTAYGYTF,TGTGCCAGCAGCTACGGGACGGCCTATGGCTACACCTTC
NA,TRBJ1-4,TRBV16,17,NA,CASSQPQGWGTNEKLFF,TGTGCCAGCAGCCAGCCACAGGGATGGGGAACTAATGAAAAACTGTTTTTT
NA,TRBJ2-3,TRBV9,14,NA,CASSVVVSGDTQYF,TGTGCCAGCAGCGTAGTGGTCTCGGGGGATACGCAGTATTTT
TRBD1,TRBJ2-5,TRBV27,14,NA,CASRTGNNQETQYF,TGTGCCAGCCGGACAGGGAACAACCAAGAGACCCAGTACTTC
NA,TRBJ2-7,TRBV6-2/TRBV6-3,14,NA,CASSYPSHGGEQYF,TGTGCCAGCAGTTACCCAAGTCATGGGGGCGAGCAGTACTTC
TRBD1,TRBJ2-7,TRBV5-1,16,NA,CASSPGQGIVSYEQYF,TGCGCCAGCAGCCCGGGACAGGGGATTGTCTCCTACGAGCAGTACTTC
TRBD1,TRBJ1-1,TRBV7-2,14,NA,CASSPGTVNTEAFF,TGTGCCAGCAGCCCCGGGACAGTAAACACTGAAGCTTTCTTT
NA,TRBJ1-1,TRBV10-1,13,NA,CASRRTENTEAFF,TGCGCCAGCAGAAGGACAGAAAACACTGAAGCTTTCTTT
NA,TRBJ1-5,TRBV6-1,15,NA,CASSEVTGLPLVKHF,TGTGCCAGCAGTGAAGTCACTGGCCTCCCCCTTGTAAAGCATTTT
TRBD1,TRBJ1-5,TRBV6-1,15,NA,CASSEETGLGQPQHF,TGTGCCAGCAGTGAAGAGACAGGGTTGGGACAGCCCCAGCATTTT
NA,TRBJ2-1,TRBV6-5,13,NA,CASSYPPHNEQFF,TGTGCCAGCAGTTACCCCCCCCACAATGAGCAGTTCTTC
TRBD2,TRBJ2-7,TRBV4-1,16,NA,CASSPPGLAGSYEQYF,TGCGCCAGCAGCCCCCCGGGACTAGCGGGTTCCTACGAGCAGTACTTC
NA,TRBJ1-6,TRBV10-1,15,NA,CASSEWSSGNSPLHF,TGCGCCAGCAGTGAGTGGAGTTCGGGGAATTCACCCCTCCACTTT
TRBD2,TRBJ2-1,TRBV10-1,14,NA,CASGLAGGNNEQFF,TGCGCCAGCGGTTTAGCGGGAGGAAACAATGAGCAGTTCTTC
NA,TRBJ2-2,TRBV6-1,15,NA,CASSESLAGDGELFF,TGTGCCAGCAGTGAATCCCTAGCCGGGGACGGGGAGCTGTTTTTT
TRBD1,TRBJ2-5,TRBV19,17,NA,CASAPLEQGAGRETQYF,TGTGCCAGTGCCCCCTTAGAACAGGGGGCAGGTCGAGAGACCCAGTACTTC
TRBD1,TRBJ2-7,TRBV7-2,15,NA,CASSSTGGSPYEQYF,TGTGCCAGCAGCTCGACAGGGGGGTCCCCATACGAGCAGTACTTC
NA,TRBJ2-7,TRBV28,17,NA,CASSRAGGTGHSYEQYF,TGTGCCAGCAGCCGGGCGGGAGGGACAGGGCACTCCTACGAGCAGTACTTC
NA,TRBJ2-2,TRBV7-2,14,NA,CASSFSLGTGELFF,TGTGCCAGCAGCTTTTCCTTAGGGACCGGGGAGCTGTTTTTT
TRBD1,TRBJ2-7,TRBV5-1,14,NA,CASSLGQGSYEQYF,TGCGCCAGCAGCTTGGGACAGGGGTCCTACGAGCAGTACTTC
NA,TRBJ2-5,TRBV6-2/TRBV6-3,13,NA,CASSRQAWETQYF,TGTGCCAGCAGCAGACAGGCGTGGGAGACCCAGTACTTC
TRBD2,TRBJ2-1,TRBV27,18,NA,CASSLRGLAGGTDNEQFF,TGTGCCAGCAGTCTAAGGGGACTAGCGGGAGGGACGGACAATGAGCAGTTCTTC
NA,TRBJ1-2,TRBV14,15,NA,CASSQGAALNYGYTF,TGTGCCAGCAGCCAAGGGGCAGCCCTTAACTATGGCTACACCTTC
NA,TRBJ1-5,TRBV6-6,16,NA,CASNGILGASNQPQHF,TGTGCCAGCAATGGAATTCTGGGGGCTAGCAATCAGCCCCAGCATTTT
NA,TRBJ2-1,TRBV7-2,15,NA,CASSLQGMLLDEQFF,TGTGCCAGCAGCCTCCAGGGGATGCTTCTGGATGAGCAGTTCTTC
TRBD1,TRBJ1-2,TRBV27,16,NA,CASTQTGGAANYGYTF,TGTGCCAGCACCCAGACAGGGGGCGCCGCTAACTATGGCTACACCTTC
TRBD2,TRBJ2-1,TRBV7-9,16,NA,CASSAYGTSSYNEQFF,TGTGCCAGCAGCGCGTACGGGACTAGCTCCTACAATGAGCAGTTCTTC
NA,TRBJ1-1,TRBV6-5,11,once,CASSSVTGAFF,TGTGCCAGCAGTTCCGTGACGGGAGCTTTCTTT
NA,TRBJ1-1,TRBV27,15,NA,CASSLYGVVNTEAFF,TGTGCCAGCAGTTTATATGGGGTGGTGAACACTGAAGCTTTCTTT
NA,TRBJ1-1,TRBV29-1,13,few,CSVYAGRNTEAFF,TGCAGCGTATACGCAGGGCGGAACACTGAAGCTTTCTTT
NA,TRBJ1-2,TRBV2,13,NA,CASSDGGRGGYTF,TGTGCCAGCAGTGACGGGGGGAGAGGGGGCTACACCTTC
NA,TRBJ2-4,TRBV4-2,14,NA,CASSPREAKNIQYF,TGTGCCAGCAGCCCGAGGGAAGCCAAAAACATTCAGTACTTC
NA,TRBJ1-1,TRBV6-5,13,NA,CASFRGMNTEAFF,TGTGCCAGCTTTCGCGGCATGAACACTGAAGCTTTCTTT